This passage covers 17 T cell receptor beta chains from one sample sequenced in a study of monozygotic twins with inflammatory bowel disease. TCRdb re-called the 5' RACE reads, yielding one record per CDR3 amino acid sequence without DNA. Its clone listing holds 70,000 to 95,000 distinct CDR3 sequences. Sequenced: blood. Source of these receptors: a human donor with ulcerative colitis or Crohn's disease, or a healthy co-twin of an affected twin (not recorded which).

The CDR3 here is CASRNAGVHGELFF. The rearrangement links TRBV3-1 to TRBJ2-2; without DNA, the TCRdb call of TRBD1 cannot be checked. The CDR3 contains 14 residues. From germline, CDR1 is LGHDT and CDR2 YNNKEL (reference sequence). Full variable domain (outside the CDR3, taken from reference TRBV3-1 and TRBJ2-2): DTAVSQTPKYLVTQMGNDKSIKCEQNLGHDTMYWYKQDSKKFLKIMFSYNNKELIINETVPNRFSPKSPDKAHLNLHINSLELGDSAVYFCASRNAGVHGELFFGEGSRLTVL.

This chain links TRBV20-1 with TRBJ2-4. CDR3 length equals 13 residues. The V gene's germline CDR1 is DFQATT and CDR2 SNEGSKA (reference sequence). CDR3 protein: CSVAGLAKNIQYF.

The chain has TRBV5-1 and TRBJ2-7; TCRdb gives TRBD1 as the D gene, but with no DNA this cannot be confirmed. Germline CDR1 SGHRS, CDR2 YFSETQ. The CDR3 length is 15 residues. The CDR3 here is CASSLASPGSYEQYF.

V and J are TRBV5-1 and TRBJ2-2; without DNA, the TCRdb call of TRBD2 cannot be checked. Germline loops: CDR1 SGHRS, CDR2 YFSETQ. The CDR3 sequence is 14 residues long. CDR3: CASSFLVGAGELFF.

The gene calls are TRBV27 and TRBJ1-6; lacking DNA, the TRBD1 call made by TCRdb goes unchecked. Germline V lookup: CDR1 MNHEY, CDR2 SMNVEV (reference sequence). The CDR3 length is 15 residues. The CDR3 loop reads CASSLYGTPHSPLHF.

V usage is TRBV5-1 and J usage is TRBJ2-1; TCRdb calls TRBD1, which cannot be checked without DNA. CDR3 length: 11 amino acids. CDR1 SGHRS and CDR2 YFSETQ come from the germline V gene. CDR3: CASGGGNEQFF.

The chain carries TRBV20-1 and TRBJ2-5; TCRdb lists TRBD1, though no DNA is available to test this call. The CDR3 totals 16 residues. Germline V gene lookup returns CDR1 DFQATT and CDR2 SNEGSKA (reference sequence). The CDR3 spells CSARDNRDRVLETQYF.

The CDR3 is CSASHLFSGFDGYTF. The genes are TRBV20-1 and TRBJ1-2; the D call of TRBD1 rests on TCRdb alone, since no DNA is present to check it. CDR3 size: 15 residues. CDR1 DFQATT and CDR2 SNEGSKA come from the germline V gene (reference sequence).

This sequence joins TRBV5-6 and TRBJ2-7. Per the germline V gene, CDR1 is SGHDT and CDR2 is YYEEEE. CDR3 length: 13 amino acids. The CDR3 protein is CASSSDRVWKQYF.

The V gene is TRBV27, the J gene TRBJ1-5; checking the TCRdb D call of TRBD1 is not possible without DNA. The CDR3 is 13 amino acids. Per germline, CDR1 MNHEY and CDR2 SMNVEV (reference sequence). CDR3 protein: CASRRQARQPQHF.

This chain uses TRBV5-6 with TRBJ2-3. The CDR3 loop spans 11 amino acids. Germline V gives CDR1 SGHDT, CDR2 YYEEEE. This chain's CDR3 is CASTSGDTQYF.

The CDR3 is CASSYGGASGNTIYF. V and J are TRBV6-5 and TRBJ1-3. The CDR3 contains 15 residues. Germline loops: CDR1 MNHEY, CDR2 SVGAGI.

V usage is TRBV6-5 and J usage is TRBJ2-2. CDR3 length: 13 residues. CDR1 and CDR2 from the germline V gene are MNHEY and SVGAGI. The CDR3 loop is CASRRPNTGELFF.

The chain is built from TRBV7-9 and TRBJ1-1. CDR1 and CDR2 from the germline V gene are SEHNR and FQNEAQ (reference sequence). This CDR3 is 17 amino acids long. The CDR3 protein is CASSPRYGGGLNTEAFF.

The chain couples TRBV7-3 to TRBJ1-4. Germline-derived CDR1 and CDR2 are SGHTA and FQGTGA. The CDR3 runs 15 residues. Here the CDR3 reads CASSSLAGPNEKLFF.

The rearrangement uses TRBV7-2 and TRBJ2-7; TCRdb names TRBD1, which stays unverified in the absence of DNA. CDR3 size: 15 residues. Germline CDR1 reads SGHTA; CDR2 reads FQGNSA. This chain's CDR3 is CASSFQGLATYEQYF.

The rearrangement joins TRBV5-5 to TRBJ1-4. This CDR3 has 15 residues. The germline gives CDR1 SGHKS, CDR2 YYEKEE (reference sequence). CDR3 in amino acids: CASSWTGGYSEKLFF.